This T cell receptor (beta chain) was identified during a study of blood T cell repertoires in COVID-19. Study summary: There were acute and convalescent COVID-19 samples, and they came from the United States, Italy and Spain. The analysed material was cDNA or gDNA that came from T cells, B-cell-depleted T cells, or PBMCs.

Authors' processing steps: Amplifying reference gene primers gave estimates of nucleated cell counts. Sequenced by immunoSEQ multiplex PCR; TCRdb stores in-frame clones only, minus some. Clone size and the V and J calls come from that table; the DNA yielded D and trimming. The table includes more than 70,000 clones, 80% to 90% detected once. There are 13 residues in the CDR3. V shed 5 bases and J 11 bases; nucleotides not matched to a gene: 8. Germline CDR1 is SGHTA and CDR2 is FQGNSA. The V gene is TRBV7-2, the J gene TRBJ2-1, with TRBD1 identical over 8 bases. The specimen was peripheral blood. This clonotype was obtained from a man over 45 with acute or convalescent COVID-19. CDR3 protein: CASSGGQGRKQFF. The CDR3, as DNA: TGTGCCAGCAGCGGAGGACAGGGAAGGAAGCAGTTCTTC.